This TCR beta chain was captured by sequencing in a study of CD8 T cells in ankylosing spondylitis. The germline V and J ends were trimmed by 2 bases and 0 bases, with 8 bases remaining between them. The CDR3 extends over 14 amino acids. CDR1 and CDR2 from the germline V gene are DFQATT and SNEGSKA (reference sequence). TCR beta libraries were made by quantitative 5'-RACE with molecular barcodes. Each CDR3 protein is one row after TCRdb ran MiXCR on the 5' RACE reads. The sample includes around 300,000 distinct CDR3 sequences, more than 9% of them seen just once. Ten or more counts support this clonotype.

The sequence was collected from a female donor with ankylosing spondylitis or in good health (not recorded which). The sequenced material came from blood, either unsorted or a sorted T cell fraction (not recorded which). This sequence joins TRBV20-1 and TRBJ1-5; D remains ambiguous. CDR3 sequence reads: CSARTEYSNQPQHF. Written as DNA, the CDR3 is TGCAGTGCTAGAACAGAGTATAGCAATCAGCCCCAGCATTTT.